This entry lists 25 T cell receptor beta chains sequenced from one sample in a study of tumor-infiltrating lymphocytes in primary liver carcinoma. Starting from approximately 470 ng of total RNA, TCR beta cDNA was produced with a primer in the constant region. It was through three nested multiplex PCR rounds of slightly modified ARM-PCR that TCR beta libraries arose. A C-beta reverse primer and TRBV1-TRBV30 forward primers served in each of the first two PCR rounds, at ten to eleven cycles apiece. TCRdb itself ran the multiplex PCR reads through MiXCR, one entry per CDR3 protein. The sample includes about 21,000 distinct CDR3 sequences, approximately 79% seen only once; the top ten take approximately 41%. The approximately 20-31 mg bulk tissue piece was not sorted before simultaneous RNA and DNA extraction. Sequencing used liver tumor tissue from sampling region 1. As for subset: tumor region T1, superior pole. Every receptor here comes from a middle-aged man with primary liver carcinoma and hepatitis B virus infection.

Of note for this clonotype: One base away lies a much larger clone, so this may be a sequencing read error. The CDR3 protein is CASSKPRHSYELYF. The CDR3 DNA sequence: TGTGCCAGCAGCAAACCGAGACACTCCTACGAGCTGTACTTC. The gene calls are TRBV21-1 and TRBJ2-7. TRBV21-1 is a listed pseudogene. The CDR3 is made up of 14 amino acids.

This clonotype showed up just once. One end of the junction is discordant with germline, which a read error may explain. The genes are TRBV11-2 and TRBJ1-4; TRBD1 might be the D (6 bases). Germline V gives CDR1 SGHAT, CDR2 FQNNGV. CDR3 length: 14 residues. The CDR3 is CATSQDRVNEKLFF. In nucleotides, the CDR3 is TGTGCCACCAGCCAGGACAGAGTTAATGAAAAACTGTTTTTT.

A word on this clonotype: A much bigger clone sits one base away, suggesting this may be a read error. The CDR3 loop reads CANSLEGSSLYGYTF. DNA of the CDR3: TGTGCCAATAGCTTAGAAGGCAGTTCCCTCTATGGCTACACCTTC. The J gene is TRBJ1-2, the V gene TRBV11-2, with D unclear. The CDR3 runs 15 residues. V was clipped by 10 bases and J by 4 bases, with 22 bases between them. Per the germline V gene, CDR1 is SGHAT and CDR2 is FQNNGV.

This clonotype was found a few times. As the CDR3 is not closed by the conserved phenylalanine or tryptophan, this likely results from a read error. No DNA is shown, since the ends of the CDR3 on it are uncertain; the CDR3 is the one TCRdb lists. This sequence joins TRBV11-2 and TRBJ2-7; TRBD2 is the table's D call, not checked against the DNA. The CDR3 is 13 amino acids long, termini counted. The germline V gene encodes CDR1 SGHAT and CDR2 FQNNGV. This chain's CDR3 is CASSLGGASEQYS.

As for this clonotype: The conserved phenylalanine or tryptophan is not found at the CDR3 terminus, so this likely reflects a read error. V gene TRBV20-1 combines with J gene TRBJ2-1; 12 positions match TRBD2. Per the germline V gene, CDR1 is DFQATT and CDR2 is SNEGSKA (reference sequence). This CDR3 contains 16 residues. The CDR3 nucleotides read TGCAATGCTAGTGCCCCGGCTAGCGGGAGGGCCGGAGAGCAGTTCATC. Translation: CNASAPASGRAGEQFI.

In this sample, this clonotype turned up a few times. This rearrangement joins TRBV7-9 to TRBJ2-1; the match to TRBD2 covers 7 bases. With 9 bases clipped from V and 6 bases from J, the junction kept 20 bases outside the gene matches. Germline V gives CDR1 SEHNR, CDR2 FQNEAQ (reference sequence). The CDR3 extends over 17 amino acids. The CDR3 nucleotides read TGTGCCAGTGGCTTCGGGGGAGGGCCCCGATCCATCAATGAGCAGTTCTTC. Amino acids: CASGFGGGPRSINEQFF.

This clonotype was counted at least ten times. The chain employs TRBV5-1 and TRBJ1-1, with D possibly being TRBD1 (5 bases). V was trimmed by 2 bases and J by 6 bases, leaving 17 bases between them. In germline, CDR1 is SGHRS, CDR2 YFSETQ. CDR3 length: 15 residues. The CDR3 region is CASSFDGGKGSEAFF. DNA of the CDR3: TGCGCCAGCAGCTTTGATGGGGGAAAGGGATCTGAAGCTTTCTTT.

This clonotype was observed a few times. A much larger clone differs by one base, so this may be a read error. Likely a read error: the CDR3 ends without its conserved phenylalanine or tryptophan. The chain couples TRBV11-2 to TRBJ1-2; no clear D gene. V shed 7 bases and J shed 11 bases, with 20 bases lying between them. Germline V gene data show CDR1 as SGHAT and CDR2 as FQNNGV. CDR3 size: 13 residues. CDR3 in DNA: TGTGCCAGCAACTTGGATCGGGCTTTTGGTTACACCATC. It is translated as CASNLDRAFGYTI.

This clonotype was seen a few times. This clone may be a read error of a much larger clone one base away. The chain carries TRBV29-1 and TRBJ2-1; no clear D gene. The CDR3 runs to 15 residues. Germline assignment: CDR1 SQVTM and CDR2 ANQGSEA. CDR3 sequence (DNA): TGCAACGTTGTTGGAGTAGGTGGCTCCTACAATGAGCAGTCCTTC. Its translation is CNVVGVGGSYNEQSF.

Only one count was recorded for this clonotype. The junction shows a germline mismatch at one end, possibly a read error. The rearrangement uses TRBV6-1 and TRBJ1-5, with D perhaps matching TRBD1 (6 bases). Looked up from germline, CDR1 is MNHNS and CDR2 is SASEGT. The CDR3 runs 14 residues. In DNA form, the CDR3 reads TGTGCCAGTAGTGAGGGGGACTCGGATCAGCCCCAGCATTTC. Translated, it gives CASSEGDSDQPQHF.

This clonotype was detected ten times or more. The genes are TRBV11-2 and TRBJ2-5; D not certain. The CDR3 is 11 amino acids. Per the germline V gene, CDR1 is SGHAT and CDR2 is FQNNGV. V dropped 2 bases and J dropped 5 bases, with 3 bases sitting between them. The CDR3 loop reads CASSLLETQYF. The CDR3 DNA sequence: TGTGCCAGCAGCTTATTGGAGACCCAGTACTTC.

V usage is TRBV11-2 and J usage is TRBJ2-5; TRBD2 agrees at 8 bases. The J call is doubtful: the DNA matches TRBJ2-1 better. The germline CDR1 and CDR2 sequences are SGHAT and FQNNGV. The CDR3 loop spans 16 amino acids. The CDR3 DNA follows: TGTGCCAGTAGCCAAACTCCTGGCGGGGGGAAGGAGGCCCAGTTCTTC. The encoded protein is CASSQTPGGGKEAQFF.

The gene calls are TRBV21-1 and TRBJ2-3; the listed D gene, TRBD1, was not tested against the DNA. TRBV21-1 is annotated as a pseudogene. This CDR3 region has 17 residues. CDR3: CVNSKVQDRGRLDTQYF. The CDR3, as DNA: TGTGTCAACAGCAAAGTTCAGGACAGGGGGCGGTTGGATACGCAGTATTTT.

This clonotype was seen once. At one boundary the junction diverges from the germline segment, which might be a read error. This chain joins TRBV28 and TRBJ2-6, with D perhaps TRBD1 (5 bases). Looked up from germline, CDR1 is MDHEN and CDR2 is SYDVKM. This CDR3 contains 18 residues. CDR3 in DNA: TGTGCCAGCAGTTTTCTCGGACAAGGGCTCTCTGGGGCCAACGCCCTGACTTTC. Translated, it gives CASSFLGQGLSGANALTF.

This chain uses TRBV12-3 or TRBV12-4 with TRBJ2-5, with D tentatively TRBD2 (6 bases). V was shortened by 0 bases and J by 14 bases, with 16 bases between the two germline ends. The CDR3 is 13 residues long. CDR3 in DNA: TGTGCCAGCAGTTTAGCGGTTGGGGGGATCCACTACTTC. This translates into CASSLAVGGIHYF.

To note about this clonotype: The junction and the germline gene differ at one end; a read error may be behind it. The chain has TRBV7-8 and TRBJ2-2, with TRBD2 as a possible D gene (5 bases). The CDR3 is 16 residues long. Per the germline V gene, CDR1 is SGHVS and CDR2 is FQNEAQ. For the CDR3, the DNA is TGTGCCATCAGCTTTCTTCGGGCGGTTAACACCGGGAAGCTGTTTTTT. It encodes CAISFLRAVNTGKLFF.

Concerning this clonotype: The junction departs from the called germline gene at one end, perhaps through a read error. Written as DNA, the CDR3 is TGTGTCAGCAGCTTGGCCGGGACTAGGGGGGTGACCCAGCACTTC. This codes for CVSSLAGTRGVTQHF. This chain links TRBV5-4 with TRBJ2-5, with TRBD2 identical over 8 bases. Per germline, CDR1 SGHNT and CDR2 YYREEE (reference sequence). CDR3 size: 15 residues.

Worth noting for this clonotype: A junction boundary mismatches the germline segment, possibly from a read error. The V call is TRBV4-2, the J call TRBJ2-1; 11 positions agree with TRBD2. Germline values: CDR1 LGHNA, CDR2 YNFKEQ. This CDR3 is 15 amino acids long. The CDR3 loop is CASGQELAGAYEVFF. The DNA of the CDR3 is TGTGCCAGCGGCCAAGAACTAGCGGGAGCTTATGAGGTGTTCTTC.

A word on this clonotype: Without the conserved terminal phenylalanine or tryptophan, this CDR3 likely stems from a read error. V is TRBV11-2 and J is TRBJ2-2; weak D call: TRBD2 (6 bases). Germline V lookup: CDR1 SGHAT, CDR2 FQNNGV. This CDR3 is built from 15 residues. As DNA, the CDR3 is TGTACCAGCAGCTTTGCGGGATCGAACACCGGGGACCTGTTTTCT. Its protein product is CTSSFAGSNTGDLFS.

In this sample, this clonotype turned up a few times. CDR3 amino acids: CASRFGTPGGEKLFF. CDR3 DNA sequence: TGTGCCAGCAGATTTGGGACACCAGGCGGTGAAAAACTGTTTTTT. The genes are TRBV6-5 and TRBJ1-4, with a possible D match to TRBD1 (6 bases). Looked up from germline, CDR1 is MNHEY and CDR2 is SVGAGI. V lost 6 bases and J lost 7, with 18 bases in between. CDR3 length: 15 residues.

This clonotype was counted a single time. The junction differs from germline at one of its ends, possibly a read error. This chain joins TRBV5-1 and TRBJ2-1; TRBD1 might be the D (6 bases). Germline CDR1 SGHRS, CDR2 YFSETQ. The CDR3 sequence is 14 residues long. DNA of the CDR3: TGCGCCAACAGCTTGACAGGAGCCTACAATGAGCAGTTCTTC. Amino acids: CANSLTGAYNEQFF. The entire variable domain, with the rest obtained from reference TRBV5-1 and TRBJ2-1, is as follows: KAGVTQTPRYLIKTRGQQVTLSCSPISGHRSVSWYQQTPGQGLQFLFEYFSETQRNKGNFPGRFSGRQFSNSRSEMNVSTLELGDSALYLCANSLTGAYNEQFFGPGTRLTVL.

Regarding this clonotype: One end of the junction does not line up with germline, which may come from a read error. The rearrangement links TRBV11-2 to TRBJ2-1, with D hard to call. CDR3 length: 14 residues. In germline, CDR1 is SGHAT, CDR2 FQNNGV. The DNA for the CDR3 is TGTGCTAACAGCTCATACCGGCTAGTTAGTGAGCAGTCCTTC. It encodes CANSSYRLVSEQSF.

The rearrangement uses TRBV11-2 and TRBJ2-2; D might be TRBD2 (6 bases). The CDR3 spans 17 residues. Trimming took off 4 bases at V and 15 bases at J, with 30 bases between the two ends. Germline CDR1 is SGHAT and CDR2 is FQNNGV. The CDR3 DNA is TGTGCCAGCAGCTCAGCATTAGGAGGGGCGAACACCAGGAAGTTGTTTTTT. Residues: CASSSALGGANTRKLFF.

With respect to this clonotype: As the CDR3 is not closed by the conserved phenylalanine or tryptophan, this likely results from a read error. The V gene is TRBV6-1, the J gene TRBJ2-7; D possibly corresponds to TRBD2 (7 bases). CDR1 and CDR2 from the germline V gene are MNHNS and SASEGT. This CDR3 has 14 residues. This chain's CDR3 is CASSEAGHSYDQYL. The CDR3 nucleotides read TGTGCCAGTAGTGAAGCGGGACACTCCTACGATCAGTACTTA.

Concerning this clonotype: At one of its ends the junction is not consistent with the germline gene, which may arise from a read error. The chain recombines TRBV7-8 with TRBJ2-3; weak D call: TRBD2 (6 bases). Looked up from germline, CDR1 is SGHVS and CDR2 is FQNEAQ. The CDR3 is made up of 13 amino acids. DNA of the CDR3: TGTACGAGCTGGGGGGTGGACGAGGATACGCAGTGTTTT. It translates to CTSWGVDEDTQCF.